Given below is one T cell receptor beta chain in context. Its target is not known. The source of the sample is a study of OX40 agonist ivuxolimab in advanced cancers. Autoimmune disease history or systemic immunosuppression meant exclusion. Study findings and constraints: In the 0.1-3.0 mg/kg groups, partial responders showed among the lowest expansion.

Trimming removed 4 bases at V and 8 bases at J, with 17 bases between. Germline CDR1 and CDR2: MGHRA and YSYEKL. The CDR3 covers 15 residues. Measured with immunoSEQ multiplex PCR; TCRdb has only the in-frame clones, and not every one. Of about 77,000 clones listed, around 87% are singletons. The sequence was obtained from an adult with an advanced solid tumor such as melanoma, head and neck, liver or kidney cancer. This sample comprised CD4+ or CD8+ T cells sorted from blood, obtained in a trial of the OX40 agonist ivuxolimab. The chain uses TRBV4-1 and TRBJ1-4, with D uncertain. CDR3 DNA: TGCGCCAGCAGCCCCCCGAGGAGATCGGCGGAAAAACTGTTTTTT. Its protein is CASSPPRRSAEKLFF.